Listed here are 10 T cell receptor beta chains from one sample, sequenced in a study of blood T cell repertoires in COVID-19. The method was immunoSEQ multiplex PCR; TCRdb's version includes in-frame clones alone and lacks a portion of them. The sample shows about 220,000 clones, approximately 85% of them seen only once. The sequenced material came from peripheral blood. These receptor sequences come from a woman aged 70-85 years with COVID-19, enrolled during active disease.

DNA for the CDR3: TGTGCCATCAAATTTAGACTAAATCCAATGAACACTGAAGCTTTCTTT. Translation: CAIKFRLNPMNTEAFF. The chain combines TRBV10-3 with TRBJ1-1; D unclear. The CDR3 has 16 amino acids. The V gene lost 7 bases and the J gene lost 0 bases, with 18 bases spanning the gap. Looked up from germline, CDR1 is ENHRY and CDR2 is SYGVKD.

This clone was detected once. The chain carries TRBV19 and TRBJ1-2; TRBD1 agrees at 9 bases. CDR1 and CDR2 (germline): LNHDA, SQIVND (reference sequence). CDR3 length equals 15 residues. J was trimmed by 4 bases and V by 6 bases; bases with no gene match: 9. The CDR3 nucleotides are TGTGCCAGTAGCCCGACAGGGGGAGTTGGCTATGGCTACACCTTC. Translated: CASSPTGGVGYGYTF. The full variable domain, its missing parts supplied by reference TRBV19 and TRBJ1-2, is DGGITQSPKYLFRKEGQNVTLSCEQNLNHDAMYWYRQDPGQGLRLIYYSQIVNDFQKGDIAEGYSVSREKKESFPLTVTSAQKNPTAFYLCASSPTGGVGYGYTFGSGTRLTVV.

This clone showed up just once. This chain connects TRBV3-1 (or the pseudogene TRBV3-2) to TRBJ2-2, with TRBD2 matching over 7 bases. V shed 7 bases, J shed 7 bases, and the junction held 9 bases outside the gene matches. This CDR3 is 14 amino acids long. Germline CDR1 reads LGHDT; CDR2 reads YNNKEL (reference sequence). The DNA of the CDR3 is TGTGCCAGCAAACGGCGGGAGAGGGTCGGGGAGCTGTTTTTT. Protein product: CASKRRERVGELFF.

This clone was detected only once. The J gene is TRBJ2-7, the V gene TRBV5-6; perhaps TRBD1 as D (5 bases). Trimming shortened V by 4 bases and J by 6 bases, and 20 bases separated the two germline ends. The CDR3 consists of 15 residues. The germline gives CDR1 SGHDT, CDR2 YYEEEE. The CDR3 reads CASSRRQGNVGEQYF. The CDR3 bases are TGTGCCAGCAGCCGTAGGCAGGGAAATGTTGGCGAGCAGTACTTC.

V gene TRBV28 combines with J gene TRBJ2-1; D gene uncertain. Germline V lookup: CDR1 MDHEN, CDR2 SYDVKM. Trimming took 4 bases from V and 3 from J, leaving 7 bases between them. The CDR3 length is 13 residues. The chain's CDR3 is CASSSPNYNEQFF. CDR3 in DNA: TGTGCCAGCAGTTCCCCTAACTACAATGAGCAGTTCTTC.

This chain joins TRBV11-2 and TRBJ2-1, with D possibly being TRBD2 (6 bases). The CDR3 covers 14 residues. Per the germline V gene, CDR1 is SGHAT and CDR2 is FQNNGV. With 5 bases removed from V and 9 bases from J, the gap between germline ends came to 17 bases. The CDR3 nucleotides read TGTGCCAGCAGCCACGACACGGGGAGGAGTGAGCAGTTCTTC. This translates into CASSHDTGRSEQFF.

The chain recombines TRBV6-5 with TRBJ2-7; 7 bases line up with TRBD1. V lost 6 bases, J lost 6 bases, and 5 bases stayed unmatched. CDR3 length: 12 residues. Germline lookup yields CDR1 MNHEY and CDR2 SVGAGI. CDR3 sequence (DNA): TGTGCCAGCAGCGACAGGGTCCGCGAGCAGTACTTC. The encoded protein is CASSDRVREQYF.

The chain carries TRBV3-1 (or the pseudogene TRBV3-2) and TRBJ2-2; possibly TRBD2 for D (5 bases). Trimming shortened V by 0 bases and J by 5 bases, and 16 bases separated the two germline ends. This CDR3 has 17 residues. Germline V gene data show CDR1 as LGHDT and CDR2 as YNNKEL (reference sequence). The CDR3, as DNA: TGTGCCAGCAGCCAAGATCTCGGAACTAGAGGAACCGGGGAGCTGTTTTTT. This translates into CASSQDLGTRGTGELFF.

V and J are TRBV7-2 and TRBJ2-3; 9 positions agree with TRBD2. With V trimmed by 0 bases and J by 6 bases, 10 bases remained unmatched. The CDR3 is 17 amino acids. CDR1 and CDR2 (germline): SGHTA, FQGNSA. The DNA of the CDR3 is TGTGCCAGCAGCTTAGCTTCTAGCGGGACTGGGTTGGATACGCAGTATTTT. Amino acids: CASSLASSGTGLDTQYF.

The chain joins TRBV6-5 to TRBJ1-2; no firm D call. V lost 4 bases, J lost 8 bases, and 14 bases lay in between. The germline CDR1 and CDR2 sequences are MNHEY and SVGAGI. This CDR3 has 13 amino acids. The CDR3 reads CASSSHRGRGYTF. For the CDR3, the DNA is TGTGCCAGCAGTTCCCACCGGGGAAGGGGCTACACCTTC.